These T cell receptor beta chains were read from a single sample in a study of cytomegalovirus exposure and HLA in healthy donors. Here immunoSEQ multiplex PCR was the method, and the copy in TCRdb shows in-frame clones only, minus some. The table lists about 200,000 clones, around 83% of them singletons. The sequencing sample was made of PBMCs. These TCRs come from a girl aged 10-17 years in good health and CMV-seronegative. Both conserved end residues are part of each CDR3. D genes are given only for firm matches. Size tells how often a clone was seen (once, few, many) or the class of an expanded clone, and some rows leave it out.

CDR3 | DNA | size | J | length | D | V
CASSDYIGQGRAEQYF | TGTGCCAGCAGTGATTATATCGGACAGGGACGCGCCGAGCAGTACTTC | once | TRBJ2-7 | 16 | TRBD1 | TRBV6-1
CASSLARGLAGAAPSTDTQYF | TGTGCCAGCAGCTTAGCGCGAGGACTAGCGGGGGCCGCCCCAAGCACAGATACGCAGTATTTT | . | TRBJ2-3 | 21 | TRBD2 | TRBV7-2
CASSSYEQYF | TGTGCCAGCAGCTCTTACGAGCAGTACTTC | . | TRBJ2-7 | 10 | . | TRBV2
CASRRNRDADEKLFF | TGTGCCAGCAGACGAAACAGGGACGCGGATGAAAAACTGTTTTTT | few | TRBJ1-4 | 15 | . | TRBV6-6
CAVKTGDHGYTF | TGTGCCGTGAAGACAGGCGATCATGGCTACACCTTC | . | TRBJ1-2 | 12 | . | TRBV19
CAWSQGGTSNTEAFF | TGTGCCTGGAGTCAAGGGGGCACCTCGAACACTGAAGCTTTCTTT | once | TRBJ1-1 | 15 | TRBD1 | TRBV30
CASSQDEASGGYEQYF | TGTGCCAGCAGCCAAGATGAGGCTAGCGGGGGCTACGAGCAGTACTTC | . | TRBJ2-7 | 16 | TRBD2 | TRBV4-2
CASSLLAGVQETQYF | TGTGCCAGCAGCTTACTAGCGGGTGTTCAAGAGACCCAGTACTTC | . | TRBJ2-5 | 15 | TRBD2 | TRBV28
CASSLSPNQPQHF | TGTGCCAGCAGCTTATCCCCAAATCAGCCCCAGCATTTT | . | TRBJ1-5 | 13 | . | TRBV7-3
CASSPQPVSSGNTIYF | TGCGCCAGCAGCCCCCAACCCGTTAGCTCTGGAAACACCATATATTTT | . | TRBJ1-3 | 16 | . | TRBV4-1
CASSFGGGGRANYGYTF | TGTGCCAGCAGTTTTGGAGGGGGCGGACGAGCTAACTATGGCTACACCTTC | . | TRBJ1-2 | 17 | TRBD1 | TRBV27
CASSLDRVMNSPLHF | TGTGCCAGCAGCTTGGACAGGGTGATGAATTCACCCCTCCACTTT | . | TRBJ1-6 | 15 | . | TRBV5-6
CASSLGAKTTDTQYF | TGCGCCAGCAGCTTAGGAGCGAAGACCACAGATACGCAGTATTTT | . | TRBJ2-3 | 15 | . | TRBV5-1
CASAPGTGIRTQYF | TGTGCCAGCGCACCCGGGACAGGGATAAGGACCCAGTACTTC | once | TRBJ2-5 | 14 | TRBD1 | TRBV19
CASSFGQVFGYTF | TGTGCCAGCTCCTTCGGACAGGTGTTCGGCTACACCTTC | . | TRBJ1-2 | 13 | TRBD1 | TRBV18